The text below deals with one TCR beta chain. Its matching antigen is unknown. TCRdb independently ran MiXCR on the 5' RACE reads; one entry per CDR3 protein. The data contain around 300,000 distinct CDR3 sequences, more than 15% of them singletons. This sample is drawn from a study of T-cell memory formation after mild COVID-19. Study-level points and caveats: Pre-infection memory held some responding clones, suggesting pre-existing cross-reactive T cells responded. Mostly located in CM and EM were contracting CD4+ clones, with contracting CD8+ clones located in EMRA.

Deletions cut 1 base from V and 1 base from J, with 13 bases between. Germline-derived CDR1 and CDR2 are MGHRA and YSYEKL. This CDR3 comprises 16 residues. This chain links TRBV4-1 with TRBJ2-5; D may be TRBD2 (6 bases). The sample taken for sequencing was PBMCs or a T cell subset sorted from them (not recorded which). The sequence came from a man aged 18-30 years who had mild COVID-19 (a few samples of this study predate the infection). Cell type and time point are not known. The CDR3 nucleotides are TGCGCCAGCAGCCAAGCATGGCTGGGAGGCCAAGAGACCCAGTACTTC. Residues: CASSQAWLGGQETQYF.